The rows below give T cell receptor beta chains drawn from one sample of a study of T cells in Graves' hyperthyroidism and ophthalmopathy. One entry per CDR3 protein results from TCRdb running MiXCR on the multiplex PCR reads. This sample has under 350,000 distinct CDR3 sequences; around 20% occur once, and the top ten carry around 48%. The source material was blood. The receptors come from a woman aged 45-65 years with Graves' hyperthyroidism. Both conserved end residues are part of each CDR3. A D gene is named only where the DNA matches it firmly. Some rows have no size entry. The others give once, few or many, or a class for an expanded clone.

clone size	D gene	V gene	J gene	CDR3 protein	CDR3 DNA
-	-	TRBV4-2	TRBJ2-7	CASSQDSLRGSNEQYF	TGTGCCAGCAGCCAAGACAGCCTCCGAGGGTCCAACGAGCAGTACTTC
-	-	TRBV6-1	TRBJ1-2	CASSTREGVHYGYTF	TGTGCCAGCAGTACCCGGGAGGGGGTCCACTATGGCTACACCTTC
many	-	TRBV2	TRBJ1-1	CASRKDGNTEAFF	TGTGCCAGCAGGAAGGACGGTAACACTGAAGCTTTCTTT
many	TRBD2	TRBV7-9	TRBJ2-1	CATGLANDEQFF	TGTGCCACCGGACTAGCTAACGATGAGCAGTTCTTC
many	TRBD2	TRBV7-2	TRBJ2-1	CASSPTSGSIHEQFF	TGTGCCAGCAGCCCGACTAGCGGGAGTATTCATGAGCAGTTCTTC
many	-	TRBV7-9	TRBJ2-1	CASTRSTRNNEQFF	TGTGCCAGCACCCGAAGTACTCGAAACAATGAGCAGTTCTTC
many	-	TRBV5-1	TRBJ2-1	CASSLGPSSYNEQFF	TGCGCCAGCAGCTTGGGACCAAGCTCCTACAATGAGCAGTTCTTC
many	TRBD2	TRBV20-1	TRBJ2-1	CSAKKAGSSYNEQFF	TGCAGTGCTAAGAAAGCGGGAAGCTCCTACAATGAGCAGTTCTTC
many	-	TRBV28	TRBJ2-1	CASSLIPEYNEQFF	TGTGCCAGCAGTCTTATCCCCGAATACAATGAGCAGTTCTTC
few	-	TRBV7-8	TRBJ2-2	CASSVHRDTGELFF	TGTGCCAGCAGCGTACACAGGGACACCGGGGAGCTGTTTTTT
many	-	TRBV27	TRBJ1-2	CASSREGNYGYTF	TGTGCCAGCAGCAGAGAGGGAAACTATGGCTACACCTTC
-	-	TRBV25-1	TRBJ2-4	CAITRLAKNIQYF	TGTGCCATCACCCGGCTAGCCAAAAACATTCAGTACTTC
many	-	TRBV27	TRBJ1-1	CASSLLTGRENTEAFF	TGTGCCAGCAGTTTACTAACAGGGAGGGAGAACACTGAAGCTTTCTTT
-	-	TRBV20-1	TRBJ2-7	CSAIGPGTYATTYEQYF	TGCAGTGCTATTGGGCCCGGGACTTACGCCACCACCTACGAGCAGTACTTC
-	TRBD1	TRBV12-3/TRBV12-4	TRBJ1-2	CASSPGQASYYGYTF	TGTGCCAGCAGTCCCGGACAGGCTTCTTACTATGGCTACACCTTC
many	TRBD1	TRBV6-9	TRBJ2-7	CASSYSTGPYEQYF	TGTGCCAGCAGTTATTCGACAGGGCCCTACGAGCAGTACTTC
many	-	TRBV5-6	TRBJ1-1	CASSLNSNTEAFF	TGTGCCAGCAGCTTGAACAGCAACACTGAAGCTTTCTTT
many	TRBD2	TRBV6-1	TRBJ2-4	CASSEGLAGVRLVKNIQYF	TGTGCCAGCAGTGAGGGACTAGCGGGAGTGCGGTTAGTCAAAAACATTCAGTACTTC
many	-	TRBV5-5	TRBJ1-1	CASSGQPNTEAFF	TGTGCCAGCAGCGGACAGCCGAACACTGAAGCTTTCTTT
-	TRBD1	TRBV6-2/TRBV6-3	TRBJ2-1	CASSSGTGGNEQFF	TGTGCCAGCAGTTCAGGGACAGGGGGAAATGAGCAGTTCTTC
many	-	TRBV5-1	TRBJ2-3	CASSPQVVSTDTQYF	TGCGCCAGCAGCCCACAGGTAGTGAGCACAGATACGCAGTATTTT
many	TRBD1	TRBV6-1	TRBJ2-7	CASSDYGTGDYEQYF	TGTGCCAGCAGTGACTACGGGACAGGAGACTACGAGCAGTACTTC
-	TRBD2	TRBV19	TRBJ2-5	CASDGGSPAETQYF	TGTGCCAGTGACGGCGGGAGTCCCGCAGAGACCCAGTACTTC
many	-	TRBV28	TRBJ2-3	CASSSPGVAGTDTQYF	TGTGCCAGCAGTTCTCCGGGGGTAGCGGGCACAGATACGCAGTATTTT
few	TRBD2	TRBV5-6	TRBJ2-1	CASSLSPRGGFF	TGTGCCAGCAGCCTGAGCCCTCGGGGGGGGTTCTTC
many	-	TRBV11-2	TRBJ2-7	CASSFGQGSTKAYEQYF	TGTGCCAGCAGCTTTGGCCAGGGATCAACAAAGGCCTACGAGCAGTACTTC
few	TRBD1	TRBV5-1	TRBJ1-1	CASSSGQGDEAFF	TGCGCCAGCAGCTCGGGACAGGGGGACGAAGCTTTCTTT
-	-	TRBV20-1	TRBJ2-5	CSAREGRRQETQYF	TGCAGTGCTAGAGAAGGGAGGAGACAAGAGACCCAGTACTTC
few	TRBD2	TRBV19	TRBJ2-1	CASSIAPLAGAGSYNEQFF	TGTGCCAGTAGTATTGCCCCCTTAGCGGGAGCCGGCTCCTACAATGAGCAGTTCTTC
many	-	TRBV6-1	TRBJ2-1	CASTPRDTYNEQFF	TGTGCCAGCACTCCCAGGGACACCTACAATGAGCAGTTCTTC
many	-	TRBV10-3	TRBJ1-2	CAIRTVGQGDYGYTF	TGTGCCATCAGGACGGTTGGGCAGGGTGACTATGGCTACACCTTC
-	-	TRBV2	TRBJ2-3	CASNRDTAPDTQYF	TGTGCCAGCAACCGGGATACTGCCCCAGATACGCAGTATTTT
many	-	TRBV5-1	TRBJ2-7	CASSLAGRAYEQYF	TGCGCCAGCAGCTTGGCAGGCAGGGCCTACGAGCAGTACTTC
-	TRBD1	TRBV20-1	TRBJ2-7	CSASTGASYEQYF	TGCAGTGCCTCGACAGGGGCATCCTACGAGCAGTACTTC
many	-	TRBV2	TRBJ1-2	CASSEGQPRDYGYTF	TGTGCCAGCAGTGAAGGTCAGCCTAGGGACTATGGCTACACCTTC
-	-	TRBV19	TRBJ1-5	CASSIGGSNQPQHF	TGTGCCAGTAGTATAGGGGGTAGCAATCAGCCCCAGCATTTT
few	-	TRBV30	TRBJ1-6	CAWRIPEYRINSPLHF	TGTGCCTGGAGGATACCCGAATACAGGATTAATTCACCCCTCCACTTT
many	-	TRBV28	TRBJ2-7	CASSGASAGRSYEQYF	TGTGCCAGCTCAGGCGCCTCAGCCGGTCGGTCCTACGAGCAGTACTTC
-	-	TRBV28	TRBJ2-3	CASRDGGVGTDTQYF	TGTGCCAGCAGAGATGGAGGAGTGGGCACAGATACGCAGTATTTT
few	-	TRBV28	TRBJ1-4	CASSAFLGGTQQNEKLFF	TGTGCCAGCAGTGCGTTTTTGGGAGGGACACAACAAAATGAAAAACTGTTTTTT
few	-	TRBV5-1	TRBJ2-1	CASSLEGHPYNEQFF	TGCGCCAGCAGCTTGGAAGGACACCCCTACAATGAGCAGTTCTTC